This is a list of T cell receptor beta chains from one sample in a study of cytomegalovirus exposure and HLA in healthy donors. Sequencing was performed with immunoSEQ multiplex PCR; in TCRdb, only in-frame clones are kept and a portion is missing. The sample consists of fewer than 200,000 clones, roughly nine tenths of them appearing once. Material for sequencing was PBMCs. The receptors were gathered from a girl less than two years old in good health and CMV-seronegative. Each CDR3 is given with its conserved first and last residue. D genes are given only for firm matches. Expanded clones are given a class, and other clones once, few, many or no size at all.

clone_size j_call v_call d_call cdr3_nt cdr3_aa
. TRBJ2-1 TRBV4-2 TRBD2 TGTGCCAGCAGCCAAAGAATCGGGACTAGCGGGAGCAATGAGCAGTTCTTC CASSQRIGTSGSNEQFF
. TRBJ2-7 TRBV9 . TGTGCCAGCAGCGTAGCGCCTAACTCCTACGAGCAGTACTTC CASSVAPNSYEQYF
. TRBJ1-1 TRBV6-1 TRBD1 TGTGCCAGCAGTGATGGGACAGGGTCGGACACTGAAGCTTTCTTT CASSDGTGSDTEAFF
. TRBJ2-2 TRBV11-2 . TGTGCCAGCAGCTTACCGCCCGCAGGCACCGGGGAGCTGTTTTTT CASSLPPAGTGELFF
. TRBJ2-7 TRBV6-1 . TGTGCCAGCAGTGAAGCAACCTTCTACGAGCAGTACTTC CASSEATFYEQYF
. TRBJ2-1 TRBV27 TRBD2 TGTGCCAGCCGTCCCACTAGCGGACGTTACAATGAGCAGTTCTTC CASRPTSGRYNEQFF
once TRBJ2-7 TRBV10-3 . TGTGCCATCAGTGAGGACAATCAGGGTCTCGGCGAGCAGTACTTC CAISEDNQGLGEQYF
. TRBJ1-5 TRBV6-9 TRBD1 TGTGCCAGCGGGGACAGGGGGCAAAAGCCCCAGCATTTT CASGDRGQKPQHF
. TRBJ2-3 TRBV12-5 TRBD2 TGTGCTAGTGGTTACACGGGCGGGGGGGCAGATACGCAGTATTTT CASGYTGGGADTQYF
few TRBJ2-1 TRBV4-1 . TGCGCCAGCAGCCAAGACCACTTAGTAACTCTTGAGCAGTTCTTC CASSQDHLVTLEQFF
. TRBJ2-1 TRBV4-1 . TGCGCCAGCAGTCTCCTTCTCCGGGGCGCTGGGAGGTCGGAGCAGTTCTTC CASSLLLRGAGRSEQFF
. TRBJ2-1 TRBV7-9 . TGTTCCAGCAGCCCGTCCTACAATGAGCAGTTCTTC CSSSPSYNEQFF
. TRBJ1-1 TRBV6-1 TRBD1 TGTGCCAGCAGTGTAGGGACAGCTGGGACTGAAGCTTTCTTT CASSVGTAGTEAFF
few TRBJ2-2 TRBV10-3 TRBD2 TGTGCCATCGTCGGGAGGGAGGACACCGGGGAGCTGTTTTTT CAIVGREDTGELFF
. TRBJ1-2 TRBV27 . TGTGCCAGCAGTTTGGAGTGGCAGCGGAGGCGTTACTATGGCTACACCTTC CASSLEWQRRRYYGYTF
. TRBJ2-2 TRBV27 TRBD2 TGTGCCAGCAGCCCCCTCCTGGGAGGGGCCAAGGGAAGTGGCGGGGAGCTGTTTTTT CASSPLLGGAKGSGGELFF
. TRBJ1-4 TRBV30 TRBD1 TGTGCCTGGAGTGCCGAACAGGGGAATATGAAACTGTTTTTT CAWSAEQGNMKLFF
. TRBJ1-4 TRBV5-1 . TGCGCCAGCAGCTTGGCAGGATTTAATGAAAAACTGTTTTTT CASSLAGFNEKLFF
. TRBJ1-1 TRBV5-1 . TGCGCCAGCAGCTTGCTTGAGGGCCGAGGCACTGAAGCTTTCTTT CASSLLEGRGTEAFF